This T cell receptor beta chain was sequenced in a study of T cell responses to AZD1222 COVID-19 vaccine. General study points: Spike-specific TCR breadth and depth rose after two AZD1222 doses.

As for this clone: Its cognate antigen is unknown.

Some clones are missing from TCRdb's copy, which holds only in-frame ones; the method was immunoSEQ multiplex PCR. This sample has about 130,000 clones, with 75% to 90% found just once. V was pared by 0 bases and J by 11 bases, with 10 bases between. The germline gives CDR1 KGHSH, CDR2 LQKENI. The CDR3 consists of 12 residues. The sequenced sample was peripheral blood, obtained on day 0 of AZD1222 vaccination. The chain links TRBV18 to TRBJ1-1; D is undetermined. The receptor was isolated from an adult in good health. This CDR3 reads CASSPPARRAFF. CDR3 sequence (DNA): TGTGCCAGCTCACCACCGGCCCGGAGGGCTTTCTTT.